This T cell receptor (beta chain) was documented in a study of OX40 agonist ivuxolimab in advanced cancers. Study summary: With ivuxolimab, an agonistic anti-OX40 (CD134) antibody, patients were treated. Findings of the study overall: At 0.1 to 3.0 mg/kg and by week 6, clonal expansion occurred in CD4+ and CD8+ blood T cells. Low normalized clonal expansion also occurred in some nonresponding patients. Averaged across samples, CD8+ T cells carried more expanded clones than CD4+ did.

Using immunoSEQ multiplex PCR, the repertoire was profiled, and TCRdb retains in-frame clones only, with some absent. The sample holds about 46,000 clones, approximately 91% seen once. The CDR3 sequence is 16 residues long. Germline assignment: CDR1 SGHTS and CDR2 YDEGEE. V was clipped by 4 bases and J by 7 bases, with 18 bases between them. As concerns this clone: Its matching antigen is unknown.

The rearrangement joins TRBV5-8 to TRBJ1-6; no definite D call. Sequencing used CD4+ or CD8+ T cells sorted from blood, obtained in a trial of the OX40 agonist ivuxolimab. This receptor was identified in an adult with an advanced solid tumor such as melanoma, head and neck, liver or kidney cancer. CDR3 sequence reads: CASSLDAFSSNSPLHF. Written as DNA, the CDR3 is TGTGCCAGCAGCCTAGACGCCTTCTCTTCAAATTCACCCCTCCACTTT. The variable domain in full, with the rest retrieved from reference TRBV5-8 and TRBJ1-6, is EAGVTQSPTHLIKTRGQQATLRCSPISGHTSVYWYQQALGLGLQFLLWYDEGEERNRGNFPPRFSGRQFPNYSSELNVNALELEDSALYLCASSLDAFSSNSPLHFGNGTRLTVT.